The rows below give T cell receptor beta chains drawn from one sample of a study of blood T cell repertoires in COVID-19. Only in-frame clones appear in the TCRdb table, and some are missing; sequencing was by immunoSEQ multiplex PCR. The repertoire holds some 57,000 clones, with roughly 86% as singletons. What was sequenced was peripheral blood. The receptors originated from a man in his 70s with acute or convalescent COVID-19. Each CDR3 is given with its conserved first and last residue. A D gene is named only where the DNA matches it firmly. Some rows have no size entry. The others give once, few or many, or a class for an expanded clone.

>TRBV2|TRBD2|.|TRBJ2-3
TGTGCCAGCGTAGGGCATAGCGGGAGAGTGGCAGATACGCAGTATTTT
CASVGHSGRVADTQYF
>TRBV14|.|.|TRBJ1-4
TGTGCCTCCCTATATGGAGGGGCCACTTACCCGGACGAACGTAATGAAAAACTGTTTTTT
CASLYGGATYPDERNEKLFF
>TRBV5-6|.|.|TRBJ2-7
TGTGCCAGCAGACGAGACAGGGAGGAGGACTTC
CASRRDREEDF
>TRBV28|.|.|TRBJ1-4
TGTGCCAGCAGCTCCCCGCGTGCAACTAATGAAAAACTGTTTTTT
CASSSPRATNEKLFF
>TRBV2|.|.|TRBJ1-6
TGTGCCAGCATGACAGATAATTCACCCCTCCACTTT
CASMTDNSPLHF
>TRBV9|.|.|TRBJ1-4
TGTGCCAGCAGCGTAGAAGGACAGAGGGGGAATGAAAAACTGTTTTTT
CASSVEGQRGNEKLFF
>TRBV30|.|.|TRBJ2-1
TGTGCCTGGGGCCCGTTAAATGAGCAGTTCTTC
CAWGPLNEQFF
>TRBV5-4|TRBD1|few|TRBJ1-1
TGTGCCAGCAGCTTGGAAGGGGGCGTATTATACACTGAAGCTTTCTTT
CASSLEGGVLYTEAFF
>TRBV21-1|.|.|TRBJ2-7
TGTGCCAGCAGCCCAACAGGGGGCGCCTACGAGCAGTACTTC
CASSPTGGAYEQYF
>TRBV3-1/TRBV3-2|.|.|TRBJ2-1
TGTGCCAGCAGCCAAGGGGGGGTAGAGCAGTTCTTC
CASSQGGVEQFF
>TRBV11-2|.|.|TRBJ2-1
TGTGCCAGCAACTGGGGGCGGTCTCTGGAGCAGTTCTTC
CASNWGRSLEQFF
>TRBV10-3|.|.|TRBJ2-5
TGTGCCATCAGTGATGGCCCCTCGGAGACCCAGTACTTC
CAISDGPSETQYF
>TRBV6-6|.|.|TRBJ1-1
TGTGCCAGCAGCCTTGAAGGTCGGGGCACTGAAGCTTTCTTT
CASSLEGRGTEAFF
>TRBV19|TRBD1|.|TRBJ2-7
TGTGCCACCTCGACAGGGGGAGGTTCGCGGCAGTACTTC
CATSTGGGSRQYF
>TRBV6-1|TRBD1|.|TRBJ2-7
TGTGCCAGCAGTGAGACAGGGGCCTACGAGCAGTACTTC
CASSETGAYEQYF
>TRBV5-1|.|.|TRBJ1-4
TGCGCCAGCAGCATCCAGACAACTAATGAAAAACTGTTTTTT
CASSIQTTNEKLFF
>TRBV3-1/TRBV3-2|.|.|TRBJ2-1
TGTGCCAGCAGCCAGGTGACAAGGGAGCAGTTCTTC
CASSQVTREQFF
>TRBV5-1|TRBD1|few|TRBJ2-6
TGCGCCAGCAGCCAGACAGGGGGAGAGGCCAACGTCCTGACTTTC
CASSQTGGEANVLTF
>TRBV5-1|TRBD1|once|TRBJ2-5
TGCGCCAGCAGCTTGGATGGACAGGGGGCAGAGACCCAGTACTTC
CASSLDGQGAETQYF
>TRBV6-1|TRBD2|.|TRBJ2-4
TGTGCCAGCACTGAACTAGCGGGAGTAGCTGGAGCCAAAAACATTCAGTACTTC
CASTELAGVAGAKNIQYF
>TRBV27|.|once|TRBJ2-6
TGTGCCAGCAGTTTCGCTGGGGCCAACGTCCTGACTTTC
CASSFAGANVLTF
>TRBV28|.|.|TRBJ1-2
TGTGCCAGCAGTTTAGAAGGCGGGGAGCTTTATGGCTACACCTTC
CASSLEGGELYGYTF
>TRBV27|TRBD1|.|TRBJ1-2
TGTGCCAGCACCTACGGACAGGGCACGGGAGGCTACACCTTC
CASTYGQGTGGYTF
>TRBV5-5|.|once|TRBJ1-5
TGTGCCAGCAGCTTTACAGGAAACAATCAGCCCCAGCATTTT
CASSFTGNNQPQHF
>TRBV5-1|.|.|TRBJ2-1
TGCGCCAGCAGTCCCGGGACACCAAGCTCCTACAATGAGCAGTTCTTC
CASSPGTPSSYNEQFF
>TRBV5-1|TRBD1|.|TRBJ1-3
TGCGCCAGCAGCTCGACAGGGGATTCTGGAAACACCATATATTTT
CASSSTGDSGNTIYF
>TRBV18|TRBD2|.|TRBJ2-4
TGTGCCAGCTCACCACCGACGGGAGGGATAGCCAAAAACATTCAGTACTTC
CASSPPTGGIAKNIQYF
>TRBV30|TRBD2|.|TRBJ2-7
TGTGCCTGGAGGGCCGGGACTAGTCCAGCCCACGAGCAGTACTTC
CAWRAGTSPAHEQYF
>TRBV6-5|.|.|TRBJ1-3
TGTGCCACCCGACGGGGAGAGGACACCATATATTTT
CATRRGEDTIYF
>TRBV6-2/TRBV6-3|.|.|TRBJ1-1
TGTGCCAGCAGTTGGGGGGGCCCCAACACTGAAGCTTTCTTT
CASSWGGPNTEAFF
>TRBV3-1/TRBV3-2|.|.|TRBJ1-6
TGTGCCAGCAGCCAAGTCAGGCTAAAGAATTCACCCCTCCACTTT
CASSQVRLKNSPLHF
>TRBV12-3/TRBV12-4|.|.|TRBJ2-4
TGTGCCAGCAGTCCGGAGTACGTTCAGTACTTC
CASSPEYVQYF
>TRBV28|.|.|TRBJ2-7
TGTGCCAGCAGTCCCCGACAGGAGCAGTACTTC
CASSPRQEQYF
>TRBV11-2|.|once|TRBJ2-5
TGTGCCAGCAGCTTGCCGGGACACCGTTCTACCCAGTACTTC
CASSLPGHRSTQYF
>TRBV5-4|.|.|TRBJ2-7
TGTGCCAGCAGCTTGGGGTCGGGAGAGGGCGAGCAGTACTTC
CASSLGSGEGEQYF
>TRBV27|.|once|TRBJ2-7
TGTGCCAGCAGTTTCTACAGGGTTTCAGGGTCCTACGAGCAGTACTTC
CASSFYRVSGSYEQYF
>TRBV5-4|TRBD2|.|TRBJ2-7
TGTGCCAGCAGCGCTAGCGGGAGCTGGTACGAGCAGTACTTC
CASSASGSWYEQYF
>TRBV10-2|TRBD1|medium-sized|TRBJ1-3
TGCGCCAGCAGTGAGTCGGCAGGGGGCTGGTCCTCTGGAAACACCATATATTTT
CASSESAGGWSSGNTIYF
>TRBV19|.|.|TRBJ2-7
TGTGCCAGTAGTACGGAGCGCAAGAATCCCGAGCAGTACTTC
CASSTERKNPEQYF
>TRBV18|.|.|TRBJ2-1
TGTGCCAGCTCACTGTCCACCATGAGCTCCTACAATGAGCAGTTCTTC
CASSLSTMSSYNEQFF
>TRBV10-3|TRBD1|.|TRBJ1-2
TGTGCCATCAGTGAGGGGCAGGGGGCTGGCTACACCTTC
CAISEGQGAGYTF
>TRBV6-5|TRBD2|.|TRBJ2-3
TGTGCCAGCAGTCGGACTAGCCTGGATACGCAGTATTTT
CASSRTSLDTQYF
>TRBV15|TRBD2|once|TRBJ2-7
TGTGCCACCAGCAGAAATTCGGGAGGGGCAACAAGTGGCGAGCAGTACTTC
CATSRNSGGATSGEQYF
>TRBV21-1|.|.|TRBJ1-3
TGTGCCAGCAGCAACTTAGGGGCTGGAAACACCATATATTTT
CASSNLGAGNTIYF
>TRBV7-7|TRBD2|few|TRBJ2-5
TGTGCCAGCAGCTTAGGGGGACTAGCTCCGGAGACCCAGTACTTC
CASSLGGLAPETQYF
>TRBV3-1/TRBV3-2|.|.|TRBJ1-2
TGTGCCAGCAGCCCCCGACAGCTACCCTATGGCTACACCTTC
CASSPRQLPYGYTF
>TRBV18|.|.|TRBJ1-5
TGTGCCAGCTCACGGGACACCAATCAGCCCCAGCATTTT
CASSRDTNQPQHF
>TRBV23-1|TRBD1|few|TRBJ2-7
TGCGCCAGCAGTCCCGAGGGGACAGCGAACCGGGAGCAGTACTTC
CASSPEGTANREQYF
>TRBV6-5|.|.|TRBJ2-7
TGTGCCAGCAGTACCTCAGGGGTGGGATTTGACGAGCAGTACTTC
CASSTSGVGFDEQYF
>TRBV5-6|TRBD1|few|TRBJ1-1
TGTGCCAGCAGCTTGGGACAGGGGGCGGGTTACACTGAAGCTTTCTTT
CASSLGQGAGYTEAFF
>TRBV3-1/TRBV3-2|.|.|TRBJ1-6
TGTGCCAGCAGCCACGACCAGGGGAGTTCACCCCTCCACTTT
CASSHDQGSSPLHF
>TRBV5-1|.|.|TRBJ1-2
TGCGCCAGCAGCATGGACAGTAACTATGGCTACACCTTC
CASSMDSNYGYTF
>TRBV28|TRBD1|.|TRBJ1-1
TGTGCCACTCACCCCAGGGGGCCGGAAGCTTTCTTT
CATHPRGPEAFF
>TRBV29-1|.|.|TRBJ1-4
TGCAGCGTTGAAGGGACAGCGAATAATGAAAAACTGTTTTTT
CSVEGTANNEKLFF
>TRBV25-1|TRBD1|medium-sized|TRBJ1-3
TGTGCCAGCAGTGAAAAGCAGGGGGCTGGAAACACCATATATTTT
CASSEKQGAGNTIYF
>TRBV27|TRBD1|.|TRBJ1-2
TGTGCCAGCAGTTCTATGCGGACAGGGGGCAAAGTCTATGGCTACACCTTC
CASSSMRTGGKVYGYTF
>TRBV15|.|.|TRBJ2-5
TGTGCCACCAGCAGAGATTCTGGCAGGGGTCAAGAGACCCAGTACTTC
CATSRDSGRGQETQYF